These 3 T cell receptor beta chains share one sample of origin, sequenced in a study of shared clonotypes between healthy human individuals. Naivety among CD8 cells was defined by CD45RO negativity and positive CCR7 selection, thereby excluding terminally differentiated effector memory CD45RA+ cells. Sequencing was performed with immunoSEQ multiplex PCR; in TCRdb, only in-frame clones are kept and a portion is missing. The table has 2 million to 2.5 million clones, 90% to 95% seen once; the top ten hold about 1.5%. The sample was naive CD8+ T cells from PBMCs. The receptor source for this set is a man in his late teens or twenties in good health. Some clones in this sample may be carry-over from other donors' samples.

The V call is TRBV7-9, the J call TRBJ2-3; 7 bases map to TRBD1. V lost 7 bases and J lost 0; bases outside the gene matches: 7. The CDR3 runs 15 residues. CDR1 is SEHNR and CDR2 is FQNEAQ in the germline V gene (reference sequence). The DNA for the CDR3 is TGTGCCAGCACCAACCCCAGGGGGAGCACAGATACGCAGTATTTT. This sequence encodes CASTNPRGSTDTQYF.

The V and J genes are TRBV4-1 and TRBJ1-2; 8 bases agree with TRBD1. This CDR3 is built from 14 residues. V was pared by 0 bases and J by 8 bases, with 5 bases of the junction left unmatched. Germline CDR1 reads MGHRA; CDR2 reads YSYEKL. CDR3 nucleotide sequence: TGCGCCAGCAGCCAAGATAGGGACAGGCGCGGCTACACCTTC. Translation gives CASSQDRDRRGYTF.

This sequence joins TRBV7-2 and TRBJ2-7; D gene ambiguous. This CDR3 is built from 11 residues. Germline V gene sequence: CDR1 SGHTA, CDR2 FQGNSA. Trimming shortened V by 5 bases and J by 7 bases, and 9 bases separated the two germline ends. The CDR3 nucleotides are TGTGCCAGCAGCCCTTCTGTTGAGCAGTACTTC. Protein product: CASSPSVEQYF. The complete variable domain, with remaining parts taken from reference TRBV7-2 and TRBJ2-7, reads GAGVSQSPSNKVTEKGKDVELRCDPISGHTALYWYRQSLGQGLEFLIYFQGNSAPDKSGLPSDRFSAERTGGSVSTLTIQRTQQEDSAVYLCASSPSVEQYFGPGTRLTVT.